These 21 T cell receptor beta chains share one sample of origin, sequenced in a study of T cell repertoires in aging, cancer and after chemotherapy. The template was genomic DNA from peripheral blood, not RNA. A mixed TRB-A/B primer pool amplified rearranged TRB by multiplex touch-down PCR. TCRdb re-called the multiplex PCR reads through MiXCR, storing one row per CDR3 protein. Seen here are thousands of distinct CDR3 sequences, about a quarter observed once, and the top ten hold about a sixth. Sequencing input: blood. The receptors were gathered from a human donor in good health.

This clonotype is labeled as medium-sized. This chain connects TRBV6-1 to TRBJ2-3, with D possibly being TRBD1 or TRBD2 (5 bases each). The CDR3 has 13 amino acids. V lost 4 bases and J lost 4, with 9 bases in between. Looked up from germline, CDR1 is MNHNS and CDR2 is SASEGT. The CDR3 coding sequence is TGTGCCAGCAGTGTTGAGGGACCAGATACGCAGTATTTT. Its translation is CASSVEGPDTQYF.

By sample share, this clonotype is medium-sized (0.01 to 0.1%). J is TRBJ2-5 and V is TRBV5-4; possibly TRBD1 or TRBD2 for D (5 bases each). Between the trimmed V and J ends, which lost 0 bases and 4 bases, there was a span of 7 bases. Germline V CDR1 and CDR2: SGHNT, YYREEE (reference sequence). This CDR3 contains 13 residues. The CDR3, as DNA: TGTGCCAGCAGCTTGGCCGGGACAGAGACCCAGTACTTC. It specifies CASSLAGTETQYF.

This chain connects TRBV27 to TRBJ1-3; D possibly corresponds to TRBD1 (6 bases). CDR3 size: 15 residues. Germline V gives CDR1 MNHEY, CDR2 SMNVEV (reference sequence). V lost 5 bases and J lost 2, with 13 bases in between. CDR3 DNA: TGTGCCAGCAGTCGCCGGGGGGCGACTGGAAACACCATATATTTT. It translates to CASSRRGATGNTIYF.

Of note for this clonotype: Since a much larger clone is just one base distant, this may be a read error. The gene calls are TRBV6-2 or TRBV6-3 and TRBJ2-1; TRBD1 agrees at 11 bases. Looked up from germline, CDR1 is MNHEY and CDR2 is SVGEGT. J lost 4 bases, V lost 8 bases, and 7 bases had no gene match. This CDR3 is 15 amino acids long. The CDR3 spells CASGDGTGGYNEQFF. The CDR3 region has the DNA TGTGCCAGCGGCGACGGGACAGGGGGTTACAATGAGCAGTTCTTC.

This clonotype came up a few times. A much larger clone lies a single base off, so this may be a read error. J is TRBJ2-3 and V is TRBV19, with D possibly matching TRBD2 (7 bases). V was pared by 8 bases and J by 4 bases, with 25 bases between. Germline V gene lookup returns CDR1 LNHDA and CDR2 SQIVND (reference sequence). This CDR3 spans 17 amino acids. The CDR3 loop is CASGPGVLSGGPDTQYF. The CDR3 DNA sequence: TGTGCCAGTGGGCCAGGGGTACTATCGGGAGGACCAGATACGCAGTATTTT.

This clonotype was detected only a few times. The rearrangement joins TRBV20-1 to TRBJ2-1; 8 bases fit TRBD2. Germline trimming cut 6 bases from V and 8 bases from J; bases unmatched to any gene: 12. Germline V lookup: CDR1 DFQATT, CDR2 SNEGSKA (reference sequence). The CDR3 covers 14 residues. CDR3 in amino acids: CSAKDEREFYEQFF. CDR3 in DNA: TGCAGTGCCAAGGATGAGCGGGAGTTTTATGAGCAGTTCTTC.

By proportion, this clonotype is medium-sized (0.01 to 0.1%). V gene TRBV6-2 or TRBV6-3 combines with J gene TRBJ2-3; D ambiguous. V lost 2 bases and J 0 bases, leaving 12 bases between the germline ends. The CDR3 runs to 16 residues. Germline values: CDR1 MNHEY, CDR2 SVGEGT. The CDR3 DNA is TGTGCCAGCAGTTACCCCCAGTGGGGAAGCACAGATACGCAGTATTTT. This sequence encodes CASSYPQWGSTDTQYF.

The CDR3 sequence is CATNPSGSHEQYF. The CDR3 region has the DNA TGTGCCACCAACCCTTCGGGAAGTCACGAGCAGTACTTC. This chain links TRBV6-1 with TRBJ2-7, with D possibly being TRBD2 (5 bases). V lost 10 bases and J lost 5, with 18 bases in between. Germline V CDR1 and CDR2: MNHNS, SASEGT. This CDR3 has 13 residues.

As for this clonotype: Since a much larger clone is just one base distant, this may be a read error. CDR3 region: CASSLVGLEETQYF. The CDR3 nucleotides are TGTGCCAGCAGCTTAGTTGGGCTCGAAGAGACCCAGTACTTC. The V and J genes are TRBV7-2 and TRBJ2-5; D unresolved. CDR3 size: 14 residues. Germline V gene lookup returns CDR1 SGHTA and CDR2 FQGNSA. Trimming pared 1 base from V and 3 bases from J, leaving 9 bases between.

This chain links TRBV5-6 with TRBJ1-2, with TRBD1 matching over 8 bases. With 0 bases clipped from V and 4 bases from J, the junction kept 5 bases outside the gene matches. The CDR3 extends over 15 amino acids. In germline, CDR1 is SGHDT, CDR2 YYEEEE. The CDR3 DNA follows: TGTGCCAGCAGCTTGGATGACAGGGGCCTCTATGGCTACACCTTC. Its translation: CASSLDDRGLYGYTF.

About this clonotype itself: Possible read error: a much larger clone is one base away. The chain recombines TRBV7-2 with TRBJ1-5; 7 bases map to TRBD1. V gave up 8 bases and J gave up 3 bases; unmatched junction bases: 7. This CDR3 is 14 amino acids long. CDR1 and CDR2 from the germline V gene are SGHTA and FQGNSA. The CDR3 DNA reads TGTGCCAGCGGCCTCGGACAGGACAATCAGCCCCAGCATTTT. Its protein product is CASGLGQDNQPQHF. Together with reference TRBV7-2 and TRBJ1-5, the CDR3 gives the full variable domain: GAGVSQSPSNKVTEKGKDVELRCDPISGHTALYWYRQSLGQGLEFLIYFQGNSAPDKSGLPSDRFSAERTGGSVSTLTIQRTQQEDSAVYLCASGLGQDNQPQHFGDGTRLSIL.

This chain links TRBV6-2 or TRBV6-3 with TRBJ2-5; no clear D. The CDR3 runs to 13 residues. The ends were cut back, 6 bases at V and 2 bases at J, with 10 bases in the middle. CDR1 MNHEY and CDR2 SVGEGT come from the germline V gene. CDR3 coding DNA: TGTGCCAGCAGAAATTGGAAACAAGAGACCCAGTACTTC. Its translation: CASRNWKQETQYF.

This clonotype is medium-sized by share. CDR3 protein: CASSTERGVAEAFF. In DNA form, the CDR3 reads TGTGCCAGTAGTACAGAACGCGGGGTCGCTGAAGCTTTCTTT. The chain uses TRBV19 and TRBJ1-1, with no clear D. The CDR3 is made up of 14 amino acids. In germline, CDR1 is LNHDA, CDR2 SQIVND (reference sequence). The V end was cut by 4 bases, the J end by 6 bases, with 15 bases between.

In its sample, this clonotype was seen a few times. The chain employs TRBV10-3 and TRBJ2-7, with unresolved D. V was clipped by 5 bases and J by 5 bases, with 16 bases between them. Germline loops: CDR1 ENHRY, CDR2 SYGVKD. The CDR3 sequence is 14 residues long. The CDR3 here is CAISPSEEGNEQYF. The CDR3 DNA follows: TGTGCCATCAGTCCCTCCGAGGAAGGCAACGAGCAGTACTTC.

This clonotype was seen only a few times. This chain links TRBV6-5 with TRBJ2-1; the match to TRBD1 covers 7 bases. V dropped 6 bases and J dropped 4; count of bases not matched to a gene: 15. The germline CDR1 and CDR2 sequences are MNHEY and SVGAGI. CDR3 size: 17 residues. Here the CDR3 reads CASSPLGQAAMYNEQFF. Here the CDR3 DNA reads TGTGCCAGCAGCCCCCTTGGACAGGCGGCAATGTACAATGAGCAGTTCTTC.

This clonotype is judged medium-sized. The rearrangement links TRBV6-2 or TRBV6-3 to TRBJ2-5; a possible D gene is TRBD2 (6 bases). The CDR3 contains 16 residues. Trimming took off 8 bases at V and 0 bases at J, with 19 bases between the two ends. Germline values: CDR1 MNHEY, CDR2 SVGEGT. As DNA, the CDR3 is TGTGCCAGCCTCTTAGGAATAGGAGGGGACCAAGAGACCCAGTACTTC. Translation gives CASLLGIGGDQETQYF.

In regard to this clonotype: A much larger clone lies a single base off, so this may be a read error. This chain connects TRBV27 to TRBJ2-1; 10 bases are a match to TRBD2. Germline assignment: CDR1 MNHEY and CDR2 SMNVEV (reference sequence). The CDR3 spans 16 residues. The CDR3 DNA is TGTGCCAGCAGCCGGGGGGCTAGCGGGGGCTACAATGAGCAGTTATTC. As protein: CASSRGASGGYNEQLF.

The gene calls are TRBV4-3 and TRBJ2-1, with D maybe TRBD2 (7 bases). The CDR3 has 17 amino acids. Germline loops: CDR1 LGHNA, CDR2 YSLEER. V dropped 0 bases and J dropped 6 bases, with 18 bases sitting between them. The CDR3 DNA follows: TGCGCCAGCAGCCAAGATTACGGCGCGGGGGCCCTCAATGAGCAGTTCTTC. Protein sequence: CASSQDYGAGALNEQFF.

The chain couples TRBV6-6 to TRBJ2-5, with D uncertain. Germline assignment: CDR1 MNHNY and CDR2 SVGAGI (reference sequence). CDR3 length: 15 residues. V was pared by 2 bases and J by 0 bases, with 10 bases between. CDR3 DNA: TGTGCCAGCAGTTACCCCTATAAGGACCAAGAGACCCAGTACTTC. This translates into CASSYPYKDQETQYF.

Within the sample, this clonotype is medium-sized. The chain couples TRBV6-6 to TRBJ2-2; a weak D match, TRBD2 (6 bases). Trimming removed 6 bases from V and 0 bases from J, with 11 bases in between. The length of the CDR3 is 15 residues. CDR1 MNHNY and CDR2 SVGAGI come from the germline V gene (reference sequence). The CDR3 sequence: CASSQTSPNTGELFF. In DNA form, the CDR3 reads TGTGCCAGCAGCCAAACTAGCCCGAACACCGGGGAGCTGTTTTTT.

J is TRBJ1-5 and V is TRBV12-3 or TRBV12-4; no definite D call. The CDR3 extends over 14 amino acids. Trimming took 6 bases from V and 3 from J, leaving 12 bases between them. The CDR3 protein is CASSGQINNQPQHF. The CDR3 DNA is TGTGCCAGCAGCGGGCAAATAAACAATCAGCCCCAGCATTTT.